This TCR beta chain stems from a study of graft-versus-host responses after intestinal transplantation. Points from the study as a whole: Individuals carrying graft-donor T cell macrochimerism showed high graft-versus-host to host-versus-graft clonal ratios in allografts. Among circulating GvH clones, peak levels were associated with early post-transplant declines in HvG clones. Some GvH clones were seen earlier in gut or blood, suggesting intestinal origin.

On this clone itself: Its antigen is currently unknown.

Method: immunoSEQ multiplex PCR; TCRdb's copy keeps in-frame clones and lacks some. Of 90,000 to 150,000 clones in the sample, 85% to 95% are singletons; the top ten hold around 0.12%. Unmatched junction bases numbered 6, after V lost 6 bases and J lost 6 bases. This CDR3 comprises 13 residues. Germline CDR1 MNHEY, CDR2 SMNVEV (reference sequence). This chain uses TRBV27 with TRBJ1-2, with 8 bases aligning to TRBD1. Sequencing was performed on unstimulated CD4+ T cells sorted from spleen or lymph node cells, taken before intestinal transplant. This TCR was recovered from a human donor who received an intestinal transplant. CDR3 DNA sequence: TGTGCCAGCAGCAGATCAGGGGGCGATGGCTACACCTTC. Translating gives CASSRSGGDGYTF.